The 29 T cell receptor beta chains presented below share a single source sample, sequenced in a study of cytotoxic CD8 clonotypes in ibrutinib-treated CLL. Method: immunoSEQ multiplex PCR; TCRdb's copy keeps in-frame clones and lacks some. The sample carries 140,000 to 150,000 clones, about 80% recorded once. The sample here was PBMCs, taken after 24 months of ibrutinib treatment. The receptors were gathered from a human donor with chronic lymphocytic leukemia.

This chain connects TRBV10-3 to TRBJ2-1; D remains ambiguous. In germline, CDR1 is ENHRY, CDR2 SYGVKD. The CDR3 runs to 12 residues. The V end lost 6 bases, the J end lost 9 bases, and 12 bases lay between the germline ends. In DNA form, the CDR3 reads TGTGCCATCAGACCCAGCTTGGGTGAGCAGTTCTTC. As protein: CAIRPSLGEQFF.

CDR3 residues: CASRTGGAGNTEAFF. In nucleotides, the CDR3 is TGTGCCAGCAGGACAGGGGGCGCGGGGAACACTGAAGCTTTCTTT. This chain joins TRBV28 and TRBJ1-1; 10 bases map to TRBD1. Looked up from germline, CDR1 is MDHEN and CDR2 is SYDVKM. The CDR3 contains 15 residues. J gave up 1 base and V 6 bases, and 5 bases lay outside the gene matches. Together with reference TRBV28 and TRBJ1-1, the CDR3 gives the full variable domain: DVKVTQSSRYLVKRTGEKVFLECVQDMDHENMFWYRQDPGLGLRLIYFSYDVKMKEKGDIPEGYSVSREKKERFSLILESASTNQTSMYLCASRTGGAGNTEAFFGQGTRLTVV.

V is TRBV5-4 and J is TRBJ2-5; D possibly uses TRBD1 or TRBD2 (5 bases each). This CDR3 has 12 amino acids. CDR1 SGHNT and CDR2 YYREEE come from the germline V gene (reference sequence). Trimming cost V 4 bases and J 5 bases, with 9 bases left between them. CDR3 sequence (DNA): TGTGCCAGCAGCCCCGGGGCGGAGACCCAGTACTTC. Encoded protein: CASSPGAETQYF.

This chain joins TRBV18 and TRBJ2-7; TRBD2 is a possible D gene (6 bases). The CDR3 runs to 11 residues. CDR1 and CDR2 from the germline V gene are KGHSH and LQKENI. Deletions cut 4 bases from V and 6 bases from J, with 7 bases between. The CDR3 sequence is CASSLRGEQYF. The CDR3, as DNA: TGTGCCAGCTCACTGCGGGGCGAGCAGTACTTC.

This clone came up a few times. The genes are TRBV4-3 and TRBJ2-1, with D possibly being TRBD2 (5 bases). Germline V gene data show CDR1 as LGHNA and CDR2 as YSLEER. The CDR3 sequence is 18 residues long. V shed 2 bases and J shed 5 bases, with 22 bases lying between them. The chain's CDR3 is CASSQFLARGPLNNEQFF. CDR3 in DNA: TGCGCCAGCAGCCAATTTTTAGCCCGAGGGCCCCTGAACAATGAGCAGTTCTTC.

In its sample, this clone was seen a few times. The chain links TRBV28 to TRBJ2-7; TRBD1 might be the D (5 bases). This CDR3 has 12 residues. Trimming pared 3 bases from V and 3 bases from J, leaving 6 bases between. Per the germline V gene, CDR1 is MDHEN and CDR2 is SYDVKM. The CDR3 is CASSFTGYEQYF. The CDR3 region has the DNA TGTGCCAGCAGTTTCACAGGCTACGAGCAGTACTTC. Complete variable domain (other parts from reference TRBV28 and TRBJ2-7): DVKVTQSSRYLVKRTGEKVFLECVQDMDHENMFWYRQDPGLGLRLIYFSYDVKMKEKGDIPEGYSVSREKKERFSLILESASTNQTSMYLCASSFTGYEQYFGPGTRLTVT.

J is TRBJ2-7 and V is TRBV7-3; TRBD1 or TRBD2 may be the D gene (5 bases each). Germline V gene sequence: CDR1 SGHTA, CDR2 FQGTGA. The CDR3 totals 14 residues. V was clipped by 8 bases and J by 4 bases, with 18 bases between them. The DNA for the CDR3 is TGTGCCAGCCCGCCGGGGCCCCCGGGGTACGAGCAGTACTTC. It codes for CASPPGPPGYEQYF. Together with reference TRBV7-3 and TRBJ2-7, the CDR3 gives the full variable domain: GAGVSQTPSNKVTEKGKYVELRCDPISGHTALYWYRQSLGQGPEFLIYFQGTGAADDSGLPNDRFFAVRPEGSVSTLKIQRTERGDSAVYLCASPPGPPGYEQYFGPGTRLTVT.

This clone was detected a few times. The chain uses TRBV2 and TRBJ1-1; D unresolved. Germline V gives CDR1 SNHLY, CDR2 FYNNEI. This CDR3 spans 13 amino acids. The germline V and J ends were trimmed by 8 bases and 7 bases, with 17 bases remaining between them. CDR3 coding DNA: TGTGCCAGCCAGGACCTTTTTGAAGGTGAAGCTTTCTTT. Protein product: CASQDLFEGEAFF.

About this clone: Other DNA sequences of this sample code for an identical CDR3. The V gene is TRBV7-9, the J gene TRBJ2-1, with D uncertain. V was trimmed by 5 bases and J by 0 bases, leaving 11 bases between them. Germline values: CDR1 SEHNR, CDR2 FQNEAQ (reference sequence). CDR3 length equals 15 residues. The CDR3 DNA reads TGTGCCAGCAGCCCCCGTGGTAGCTCCTACAATGAGCAGTTCTTC. Amino acid sequence: CASSPRGSSYNEQFF.

The chain links TRBV10-3 to TRBJ2-7, with D perhaps matching TRBD1 or TRBD2 (5 bases each). V gave up 4 bases and J gave up 0 bases, with 16 bases separating them. The V gene's germline CDR1 is ENHRY and CDR2 SYGVKD. The CDR3 totals 16 residues. CDR3 nucleotide sequence: TGTGCCATCAGTGGGGGCCCTAGCCCGAGCTCCTACGAGCAGTACTTC. Translation: CAISGGPSPSSYEQYF.

The chain employs TRBV7-3 and TRBJ2-1, with unresolved D. Between the trimmed V and J ends, which lost 4 bases and 8 bases, there was a span of 15 bases. Germline CDR1 SGHTA, CDR2 FQGTGA. CDR3 length: 14 amino acids. The CDR3: CASSSPLLPHEQFF. DNA of the CDR3: TGTGCCAGCAGCTCCCCTCTTCTCCCTCATGAGCAGTTCTTC.

V usage is TRBV11-2 and J usage is TRBJ1-1; 9 positions match TRBD1. The germline gives CDR1 SGHAT, CDR2 FQNNGV. V dropped 5 bases and J dropped 0; count of bases not matched to a gene: 7. The CDR3 runs to 16 residues. The CDR3 nucleotides read TGTGCCAGCAGCCGCCTCACAGGGGGCATGAACACTGAAGCTTTCTTT. Translated: CASSRLTGGMNTEAFF.

This chain joins TRBV11-1 and TRBJ2-1; 9 bases match TRBD1. Per germline, CDR1 SGHAT and CDR2 FQDESV (reference sequence). The CDR3 totals 15 residues. V gave up 5 bases and J gave up 3 bases; unmatched junction bases: 5. CDR3 protein: CASSATGGIYNEQFF. In DNA, the CDR3 is TGTGCCAGCAGCGCGACAGGGGGTATCTACAATGAGCAGTTCTTC.

This clone was seen a handful of times. The rearrangement links TRBV5-1 to TRBJ1-2; D remains ambiguous. Per germline, CDR1 SGHRS and CDR2 YFSETQ. Trimming removed 0 bases at V and 5 bases at J, with 2 bases between. The CDR3 sequence is 11 residues long. In nucleotides, the CDR3 is TGCGCCAGCAGCTTGGGATATGGCTACACCTTC. It translates to CASSLGYGYTF.

In this sample, this clone turned up once. The chain has TRBV9 and TRBJ1-4, with unresolved D. This CDR3 is 13 amino acids long. V lost 0 bases to trimming and J lost 8 bases, with 8 bases between them. Looked up from germline, CDR1 is SGDLS and CDR2 is YYNGEE. The CDR3 nucleotides are TGTGCCAGCAGCGTAGGAGGTGGGGAAAAACTGTTTTTT. This codes for CASSVGGGEKLFF.

V and J are TRBV7-9 and TRBJ2-3; D ambiguous. This CDR3 has 13 residues. V was cut by 5 bases and J by 3 bases, with 9 bases left in between. The germline V gene encodes CDR1 SEHNR and CDR2 FQNEAQ (reference sequence). The CDR3: CASSRLWTDTQYF. As DNA, the CDR3 is TGTGCCAGCAGCCGCCTGTGGACAGATACGCAGTATTTT.

This sequence joins TRBV9 and TRBJ2-1, with 12 bases identical to TRBD2. CDR3 length: 18 amino acids. The germline V gene encodes CDR1 SGDLS and CDR2 YYNGEE. V dropped 3 bases and J dropped 0; count of bases not matched to a gene: 7. CDR3 coding DNA: TGTGCCAGCAGCGGACTAGCGGGGGTTCCAAGCTCCTACAATGAGCAGTTCTTC. This translates into CASSGLAGVPSSYNEQFF.

V and J are TRBV4-3 and TRBJ2-3, with unresolved D. V was shortened by 1 base and J by 2 bases, with 7 bases between the two germline ends. The CDR3 sequence is 14 residues long. Germline lookup yields CDR1 LGHNA and CDR2 YSLEER. The CDR3 DNA reads TGCGCCAGCAGCCAAGGCCAAACCACAGATACGCAGTATTTT. Its protein product is CASSQGQTTDTQYF.

V is TRBV7-2 and J is TRBJ2-7; 9 bases align to TRBD1. CDR1 is SGHTA, CDR2 FQGNSA, per germline. This CDR3 is 14 amino acids long. The V segment lost 5 bases and the J segment 3 bases; nucleotides outside the gene matches: 5. This CDR3 is CASSQQTGGYEQYF. The CDR3 region has the DNA TGTGCCAGCAGCCAACAGACAGGGGGCTACGAGCAGTACTTC.

The rearrangement uses TRBV18 and TRBJ2-7, with TRBD2 matching 9 bases. Unmatched junction bases numbered 7, after V lost 4 bases and J lost 3 bases. Germline V gives CDR1 KGHSH, CDR2 LQKENI. This CDR3 region has 15 residues. The CDR3 reads CASSLFSGSDYEQYF. CDR3 DNA: TGTGCCAGCTCACTGTTTAGCGGGAGTGACTACGAGCAGTACTTC.

This sequence joins TRBV5-6 and TRBJ2-4; 10 bases line up with TRBD1. Per the germline V gene, CDR1 is SGHDT and CDR2 is YYEEEE. The J segment lost 5 bases and the V segment lost 4 bases, leaving 9 bases of the junction unmatched. The length of the CDR3 is 16 residues. The CDR3 region is CASSRPGTGAENIQYF. CDR3 DNA sequence: TGTGCCAGCAGCCGTCCCGGGACAGGGGCCGAAAACATTCAGTACTTC.

Of note for this clone: Other DNA sequences in this specimen translate into the identical CDR3. CDR3 amino acids: CASSPGLAGVYEQYF. In nucleotides, the CDR3 is TGTGCCAGCAGCCCAGGACTAGCGGGGGTCTACGAGCAGTACTTC. The J gene is TRBJ2-7, the V gene TRBV7-2; 13 bases agree with TRBD2. V lost 5 bases, J lost 3 bases, and 4 bases stayed unmatched. The CDR3 sequence is 15 residues long. In germline, CDR1 is SGHTA, CDR2 FQGNSA.

This sequence joins TRBV18 and TRBJ2-1; the D gene could be TRBD1 or TRBD2 (5 bases each). This CDR3 comprises 16 residues. Germline V gene lookup returns CDR1 KGHSH and CDR2 LQKENI. The V end lost 3 bases, the J end lost 4 bases, and 16 bases lay between the germline ends. As DNA, the CDR3 is TGTGCCAGCTCACCTCTTACTGGGGGAAAATACAATGAGCAGTTCTTC. Residues: CASSPLTGGKYNEQFF.

The chain uses TRBV5-5 and TRBJ1-1, with D possibly matching TRBD1 (6 bases). Germline CDR1 is SGHKS and CDR2 is YYEKEE (reference sequence). Between the trimmed V and J ends, which lost 2 bases and 2 bases, there was a span of 13 bases. CDR3 length equals 15 residues. DNA for the CDR3: TGTGCCAGCAGCTTCACCGGGACAACAAACACTGAAGCTTTCTTT. This sequence encodes CASSFTGTTNTEAFF.

This clone has more than one count but fewer than ten. The chain joins TRBV7-2 to TRBJ1-4; D is perhaps TRBD1 (5 bases). The CDR3 contains 14 residues. The germline V gene has CDR1 SGHTA and CDR2 FQGNSA. V dropped 1 base and J dropped 3 bases, with 6 bases sitting between them. CDR3 region: CASSLGGANEKLFF. CDR3 nucleotide sequence: TGTGCCAGCAGCTTAGGGGGGGCTAATGAAAAACTGTTTTTT.

The V call is TRBV7-6, the J call TRBJ1-1; TRBD1 might be the D (6 bases). The V gene lost 3 bases and the J gene lost 0 bases, with 8 bases spanning the gap. This CDR3 region has 14 residues. Germline assignment: CDR1 SGHVS and CDR2 FNYEAQ. CDR3 residues: CASSLSGVNTEAFF. For the CDR3, the DNA is TGTGCCAGCAGCTTGTCAGGGGTGAACACTGAAGCTTTCTTT.

This clone was seen more than once but under ten times. The chain carries TRBV13 and TRBJ1-1; D is undetermined. This CDR3 is built from 12 residues. Deletions cut 8 bases from V and 2 bases from J, with 9 bases between. Germline V gives CDR1 PRHDT, CDR2 FYEKMQ (reference sequence). CDR3 loop: CASDPGNTEAFF. CDR3 nucleotides: TGTGCCAGCGACCCCGGAAACACTGAAGCTTTCTTT.

Written as DNA, the CDR3 is TGTGCCAGCAGTTACGCGCTTCAGGGGGGAGGCTACACCTTC. It translates to CASSYALQGGGYTF. This sequence joins TRBV6-5 and TRBJ1-2; 7 bases are a match to TRBD1. The CDR3 is 14 amino acids. CDR1 is MNHEY, CDR2 SVGAGI, per germline. Trimming at V came to 2 bases and at J to 8 bases, leaving 8 bases not matched to a gene.

V is TRBV7-9 and J is TRBJ1-2; no reliable D call. The length of the CDR3 is 14 residues. The V gene's germline CDR1 is SEHNR and CDR2 FQNEAQ (reference sequence). V gave up 3 bases and J gave up 0 bases, with 8 bases separating them. The CDR3 DNA sequence: TGTGCCAGCAGCTTCAACAGCCCTAACTATGGCTACACCTTC. This gives the protein CASSFNSPNYGYTF.